This TCR beta chain was identified in a study of blood T cells in healthy people across ages. Study-level findings and limits: TCR beta diversity per million T cells fell roughly linearly with age.

Germline loops: CDR1 DFQATT, CDR2 SNEGSKA (reference sequence). The length of the CDR3 is 14 residues. Trimming took 6 bases from V and 5 from J, leaving 16 bases between them. Details on this clonotype: What it recognizes is unknown.

Alongside a J-beta primer mix, a sample-barcoded 5' primer served in a second PCR lasting about 7 to 12 cycles. TCRdb re-called the 5' RACE reads with MiXCR, one entry per CDR3 protein. There are under 950,000 distinct CDR3 sequences in the sample; about 20% occur only once, and less than 25% lies in the top ten. Material: blood. This receptor was obtained from a man aged 65 to 79 in good health. The chain uses TRBV20-1 and TRBJ2-2; possible D gene TRBD2, 6 bases. The CDR3, as DNA: TGCAGTGCAAGATCGGGGAGCGGGACCGGGGAGCTGTTTTTT. This gives the protein CSARSGSGTGELFF.